Following are 10 T cell receptor beta chains from one sample sequenced in a study of ipilimumab plus nivolumab after autologous stem cell transplantation. The repertoire was sequenced with immunoSEQ multiplex PCR; TCRdb's copy has only in-frame clones and lacks some. Here the sample spans roughly 23,000 clones, just under 75% being singletons. Sample: PBMCs, taken in a trial of ipilimumab plus nivolumab as post-transplant consolidation. These receptors originate from a male donor with diffuse large B-cell lymphoma.

In DNA form, the CDR3 reads TGTGCCAGCAGCGAGACGGTGAACACTGAAGCTTTCTTT. Amino acids: CASSETVNTEAFF. This chain links TRBV7-9 with TRBJ1-1; the D is unclear. Germline assignment: CDR1 SEHNR and CDR2 FQNEAQ (reference sequence). Trimming removed 5 bases at V and 0 bases at J, with 7 bases between. The CDR3 contains 13 residues.

The chain carries TRBV27 and TRBJ2-3; 9 bases are a match to TRBD1. CDR3 length: 15 amino acids. Germline values: CDR1 MNHEY, CDR2 SMNVEV (reference sequence). Trimming took 4 bases from V and 2 from J; bases not matched to a gene: 4. CDR3 amino acids: CASSYGTGTTDTQYF. The CDR3 coding sequence is TGTGCCAGCAGTTATGGGACAGGGACCACAGATACGCAGTATTTT.

This rearrangement joins TRBV5-1 to TRBJ2-7; either TRBD1 or TRBD2 may fit D (5 bases each). CDR1 is SGHRS and CDR2 is YFSETQ in the germline V gene. CDR3 length equals 16 residues. The V gene lost 4 bases and the J gene lost 6 bases, with 23 bases spanning the gap. In DNA form, the CDR3 reads TGCGCCAGCAGCCCCCTCAGCCCGGGGCCCCCCGGCGAGCAGTACTTC. Amino acid sequence: CASSPLSPGPPGEQYF.

The genes are TRBV4-2 and TRBJ2-7, with 15 bases identical to TRBD2. Germline loops: CDR1 LGHNA, CDR2 YNFKEQ. The CDR3 contains 15 residues. V shed 3 bases and J 4 bases; nucleotides not matched to a gene: 1. CDR3 in amino acids: CASSHGLAGGYEQYF. The CDR3 DNA reads TGTGCCAGCAGCCATGGACTAGCGGGAGGGTACGAGCAGTACTTC.

This rearrangement joins TRBV2 to TRBJ1-2, with unresolved D. This CDR3 region has 14 residues. Germline values: CDR1 SNHLY, CDR2 FYNNEI. V was shortened by 7 bases and J by 5 bases, with 17 bases between the two germline ends. This CDR3 is CASKFAGVLYGYTF. CDR3 sequence (DNA): TGTGCCAGCAAGTTCGCAGGAGTCCTGTATGGCTACACCTTC.

The chain carries TRBV11-2 and TRBJ2-3; 7 bases line up with TRBD1. The V gene's germline CDR1 is SGHAT and CDR2 FQNNGV. The CDR3 covers 16 residues. The V gene end was trimmed by 5 bases and the J gene end by 4 bases; junction bases not matched to a gene: 12. The CDR3 nucleotides are TGTGCCAGCAGCCCCCCGGGGTGGCAGGGGGCAGATACGCAGTATTTT. Its protein is CASSPPGWQGADTQYF.

This clone was counted once. This sequence joins TRBV7-8 and TRBJ2-1; 8 nucleotides align to TRBD2. CDR1 and CDR2 (germline): SGHVS, FQNEAQ. The CDR3 has 15 residues. Losses at the gene ends were 1 base for V and 5 bases for J; bases not matched to a gene: 4. For the CDR3, the DNA is TGTGCCAGCAGCTTAGAAGCGGGAGAGAACAATGAGCAGTTCTTC. Protein: CASSLEAGENNEQFF. The full variable domain, rest sourced from reference TRBV7-8 and TRBJ2-1, is GAGVSQSPRYKVAKRGQDVALRCDPISGHVSLFWYQQALGQGPEFLTYFQNEAQLDKSGLPSDRFFAERPEGSVSTLKIQRTQQEDSAVYLCASSLEAGENNEQFFGPGTRLTVL.

V and J are TRBV18 and TRBJ2-4; 9 positions agree with TRBD2. CDR3 length: 17 residues. Losses at the gene ends were 6 bases for V and 2 bases for J; bases not matched to a gene: 11. Per the germline V gene, CDR1 is KGHSH and CDR2 is LQKENI. The CDR3 here is CASSPLSGGSSKNIQYF. CDR3 coding DNA: TGTGCCAGCTCTCCCCTCAGCGGGGGGTCTTCCAAAAACATTCAGTACTTC.

The chain combines TRBV19 with TRBJ2-5; D not certain. Germline V gene data show CDR1 as LNHDA and CDR2 as SQIVND (reference sequence). Deletions cut 3 bases from V and 2 bases from J, with 7 bases between. This CDR3 spans 13 amino acids. CDR3 in DNA: TGTGCCAGTAGTATCCAGCAACAAGAGACCCAGTACTTC. Amino acid sequence: CASSIQQQETQYF.

V gene TRBV27 combines with J gene TRBJ1-6, with a tentative D call TRBD1 (5 bases). Trimming pared 2 bases from V and 4 bases from J, leaving 12 bases between. The CDR3 loop spans 16 amino acids. Looked up from germline, CDR1 is MNHEY and CDR2 is SMNVEV (reference sequence). The CDR3 DNA follows: TGTGCCAGCAGTTTAAGGTGGACACTATATAATTCACCCCTCCACTTT. Its translation: CASSLRWTLYNSPLHF.